Detailed here is one T cell receptor beta chain. Antigen: not known. CD4+ T cells, purified by negative selection, averaged roughly 98% purity. Germline lookup yields CDR1 SGHRS and CDR2 YFSETQ. With 4 bases clipped from V and 3 bases from J, the junction kept 4 bases outside the gene matches. This CDR3 has 15 amino acids. The entry originates in a study of T cell repertoires and HLA-DP antigens. Here immunoSEQ multiplex PCR was the method, and the copy in TCRdb shows in-frame clones only, minus some. The data contain more than 90,000 clones, over 90% of them seen just once; the ten biggest clones take up about 0.3%.

Input material: CD4+ T cells from PBMCs. The chain has TRBV5-1 and TRBJ2-2; 9 nucleotides agree with TRBD1. This receptor was taken from a woman between 18 and 29 years old in good health and CMV-seronegative. The CDR3 sequence is CASSANRGHTGELFF. CDR3 DNA sequence: TGCGCCAGCAGCGCCAACAGGGGGCACACCGGGGAGCTGTTTTTT.